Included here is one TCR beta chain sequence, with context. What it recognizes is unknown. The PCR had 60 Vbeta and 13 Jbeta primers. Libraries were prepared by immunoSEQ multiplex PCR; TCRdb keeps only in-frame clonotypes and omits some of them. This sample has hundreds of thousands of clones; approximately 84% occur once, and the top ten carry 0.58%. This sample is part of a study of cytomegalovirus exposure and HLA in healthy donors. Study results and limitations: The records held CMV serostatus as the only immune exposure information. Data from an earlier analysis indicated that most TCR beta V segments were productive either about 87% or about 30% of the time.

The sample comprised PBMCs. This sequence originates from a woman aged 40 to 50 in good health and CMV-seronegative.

CDR3 sequence: CASSPGGKLFF. For the CDR3, the DNA is TGTGCCAGCAGCCCGGGGGGGAAACTGTTTTTT. The chain employs TRBV7-9 and TRBJ1-4; TRBD1 might be the D (5 bases). Trimming shortened V by 5 bases and J by 11 bases, and 9 bases separated the two germline ends. Per germline, CDR1 SEHNR and CDR2 FQNEAQ (reference sequence). The CDR3 has 11 residues.